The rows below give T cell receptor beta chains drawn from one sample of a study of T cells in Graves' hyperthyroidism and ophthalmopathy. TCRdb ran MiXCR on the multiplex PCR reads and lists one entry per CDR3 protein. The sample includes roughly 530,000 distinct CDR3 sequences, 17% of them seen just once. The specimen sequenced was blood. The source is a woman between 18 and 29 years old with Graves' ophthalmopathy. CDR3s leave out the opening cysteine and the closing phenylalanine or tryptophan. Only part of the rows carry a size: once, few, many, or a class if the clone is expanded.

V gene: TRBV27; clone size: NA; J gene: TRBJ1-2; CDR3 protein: ASSFAGGGNGYT
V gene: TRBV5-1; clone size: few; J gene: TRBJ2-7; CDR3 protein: ASSMPLDRDSYEQY
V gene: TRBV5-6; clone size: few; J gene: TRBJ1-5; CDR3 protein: ASSLSYTGGQPQH
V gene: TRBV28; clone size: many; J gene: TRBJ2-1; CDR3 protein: ASSLLSGTNYNEQF
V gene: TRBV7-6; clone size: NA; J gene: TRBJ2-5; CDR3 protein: ASSLAASLQETQY
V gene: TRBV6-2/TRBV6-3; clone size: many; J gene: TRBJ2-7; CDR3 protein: ASSYSRQYEQY
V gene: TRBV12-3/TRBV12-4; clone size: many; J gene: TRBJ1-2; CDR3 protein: ASKREQGDGYT
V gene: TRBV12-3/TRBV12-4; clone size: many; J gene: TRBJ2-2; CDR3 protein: ASSFPGSTGELF
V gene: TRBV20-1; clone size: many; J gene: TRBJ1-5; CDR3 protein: SARETGGTGQPQH
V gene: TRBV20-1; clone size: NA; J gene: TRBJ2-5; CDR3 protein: SAMGPKGQDDGYSQETQY
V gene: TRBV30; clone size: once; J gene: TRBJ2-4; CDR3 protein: AWSKGQNKNIQY
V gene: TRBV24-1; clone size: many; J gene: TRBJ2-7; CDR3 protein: ATSDSHSPEQY
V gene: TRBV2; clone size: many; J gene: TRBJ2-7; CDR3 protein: ASTLGLSYEQY
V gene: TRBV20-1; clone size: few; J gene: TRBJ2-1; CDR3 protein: SARLAGLLGEQF
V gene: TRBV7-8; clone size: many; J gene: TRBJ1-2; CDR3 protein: ASSYAGRGRGDGYT
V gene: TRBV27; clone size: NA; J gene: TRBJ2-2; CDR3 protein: ASSNSGTVELF
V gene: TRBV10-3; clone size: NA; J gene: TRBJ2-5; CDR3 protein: AISGSGGHQEPQY
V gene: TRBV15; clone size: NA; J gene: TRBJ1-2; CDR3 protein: ATSRDEASVGYT
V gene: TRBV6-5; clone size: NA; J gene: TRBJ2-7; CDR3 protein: ASSYGAETAYEQY
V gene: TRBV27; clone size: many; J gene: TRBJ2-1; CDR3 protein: ASRGTGTYNEQF
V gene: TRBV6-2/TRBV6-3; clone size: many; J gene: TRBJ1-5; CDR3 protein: ASSYPGEGNQPQH
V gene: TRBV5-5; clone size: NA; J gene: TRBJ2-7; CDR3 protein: ASSFTSGAYYEQY
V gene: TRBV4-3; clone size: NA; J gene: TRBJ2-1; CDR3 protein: ASSQVVGLATNEQF
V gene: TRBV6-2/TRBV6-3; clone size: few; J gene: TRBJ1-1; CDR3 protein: ASNLGPLNTEAF
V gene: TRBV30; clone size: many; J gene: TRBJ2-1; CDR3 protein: AWSGQGLAWEQF
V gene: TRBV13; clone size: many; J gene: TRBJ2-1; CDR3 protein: ASSPGQLYNEQF
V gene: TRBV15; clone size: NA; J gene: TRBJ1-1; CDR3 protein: ATSRDSQEAF
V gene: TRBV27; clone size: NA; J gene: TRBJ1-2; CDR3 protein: ATMETGLGYT
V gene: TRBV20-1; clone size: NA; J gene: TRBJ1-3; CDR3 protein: SAGRLSGNTIY
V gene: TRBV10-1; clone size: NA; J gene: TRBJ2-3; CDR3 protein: ASSEDLAGGSTDTQY
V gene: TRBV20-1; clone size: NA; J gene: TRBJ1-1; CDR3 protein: SAPWGNTEAF
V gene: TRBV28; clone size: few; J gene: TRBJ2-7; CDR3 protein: ASSERYLYEQY
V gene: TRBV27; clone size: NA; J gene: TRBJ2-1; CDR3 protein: ASSSPSRTPESEQF
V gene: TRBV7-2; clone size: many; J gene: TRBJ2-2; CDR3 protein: ASSPPETGELF
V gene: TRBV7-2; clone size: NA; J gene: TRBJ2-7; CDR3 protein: ASSPPRDHRLEQY
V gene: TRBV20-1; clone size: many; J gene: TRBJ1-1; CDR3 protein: SARDRVGVFLRDTEAF
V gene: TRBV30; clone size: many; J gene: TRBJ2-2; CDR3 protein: AWSTQGAGGELF
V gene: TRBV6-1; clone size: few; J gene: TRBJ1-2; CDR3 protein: ASSELRTPSFYGYT
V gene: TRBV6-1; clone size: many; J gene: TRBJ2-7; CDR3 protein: ASSLGQGESYEQY
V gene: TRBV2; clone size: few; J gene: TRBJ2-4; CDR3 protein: ASSVGIQY
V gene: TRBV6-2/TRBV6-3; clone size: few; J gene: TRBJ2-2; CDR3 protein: ASSPFEFGELF
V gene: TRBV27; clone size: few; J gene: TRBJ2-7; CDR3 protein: ASRQGGNEQY
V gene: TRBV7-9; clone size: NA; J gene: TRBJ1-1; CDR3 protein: ASSLMDRAGMNTEAF
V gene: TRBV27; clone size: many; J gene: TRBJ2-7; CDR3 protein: ASSPIGLAGAYEQY
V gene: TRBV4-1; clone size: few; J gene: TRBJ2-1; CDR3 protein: ASSQVGSGAYNEQF
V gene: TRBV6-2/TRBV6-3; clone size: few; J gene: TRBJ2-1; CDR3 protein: ASSYSALGGQF